This T cell receptor (beta chain) stems from a study of early T cells in non-severe SARS-CoV-2 infection. About the study: Chains were not paired, and sequencing was done on bulk RNA from unsorted whole blood. Study-level results: VDJdb matches were skewed toward anti-spike CD8 T cell responses.

The CDR3 spans 11 residues. In germline, CDR1 is SQVTM, CDR2 ANQGSEA. Trimming took 7 bases from V and 9 from J, leaving 15 bases between them. In the case of this clonotype: Antigen: not known.

Unique molecular identifiers were attached to individual cDNA molecules. A single record per CDR3 protein comes from TCRdb applying MiXCR to the 5' RACE reads. Of fewer than 65,000 distinct CDR3 sequences in the sample, roughly an eighth were seen once. Sequenced material: whole blood. The chain couples TRBV29-1 to TRBJ1-1, with unresolved D. This clonotype was sampled from an adult who was a healthcare worker with PCR-confirmed SARS-CoV-2 infection or an uninfected control (not recorded which). CDR3 DNA sequence: TGCAGCGCCGAGGGAGACGGCCAAGCTTTCTTT. This gives the protein CSAEGDGQAFF.